One and the same sample provided the 5 T cell receptor beta chains below, sequenced in a study of blood T cell repertoires in COVID-19. Assay used: immunoSEQ multiplex PCR; TCRdb lists only in-frame clones, some missing. The sample lists about 80,000 clones, approximately 76% occurring once. Sequencing used peripheral blood. All receptors derive from a man in his 70s with active or convalescent COVID-19.

The chain recombines TRBV3-1 (or the pseudogene TRBV3-2) with TRBJ1-1; perhaps TRBD1 as D (6 bases). The CDR3 length is 13 residues. The germline CDR1 and CDR2 sequences are LGHDT and YNNKEL (reference sequence). V lost 4 bases, J lost 1 base, and 7 bases lay in between. CDR3 nucleotide sequence: TGTGCCAGCAGCCCCAGGGGGAACACTGAAGCTTTCTTT. Translated: CASSPRGNTEAFF.

V is TRBV5-1 and J is TRBJ2-4, with 8 bases that match TRBD1. V dropped 0 bases and J dropped 5; count of bases not matched to a gene: 4. The CDR3 spans 15 residues. Germline-derived CDR1 and CDR2 are SGHRS and YFSETQ. CDR3 nucleotides: TGCGCCAGCAGCTTGGAGGGACAGGTTCAAAACATTCAGTACTTC. It translates to CASSLEGQVQNIQYF.

The genes are TRBV5-1 and TRBJ1-4, with 9 positions matching TRBD1. With 4 bases clipped from V and 7 bases from J, the junction kept 11 bases outside the gene matches. The CDR3 has 16 amino acids. The germline gives CDR1 SGHRS, CDR2 YFSETQ. The CDR3 loop is CASSTNPGQGSEKLFF. CDR3 coding DNA: TGCGCCAGCAGCACGAATCCGGGACAGGGAAGTGAAAAACTGTTTTTT.

V is TRBV2 and J is TRBJ2-1; TRBD1 matches at 9 bases. The germline CDR1 and CDR2 sequences are SNHLY and FYNNEI. Trimming removed 7 bases from V and 7 bases from J; junction bases left unmatched: 8. The CDR3 is 14 residues long. The CDR3 here is CASKRTGVVNEQFF. In DNA, the CDR3 is TGTGCCAGCAAGAGGACAGGGGTTGTGAATGAGCAGTTCTTC. The whole variable domain, remainder taken from reference TRBV2 and TRBJ2-1, is EPEVTQTPSHQVTQMGQEVILRCVPISNHLYFYWYRQILGQKVEFLVSFYNNEISEKSEIFDDQFSVERPDGSNFTLKIRSTKLEDSAMYFCASKRTGVVNEQFFGPGTRLTVL.

This clone was picked up one time. This chain connects TRBV6-1 to TRBJ1-4, with 7 bases that match TRBD1. The J segment lost 11 bases and the V segment lost 2 bases, leaving 14 bases of the junction unmatched. CDR1 is MNHNS and CDR2 is SASEGT in the germline V gene. The CDR3 extends over 16 amino acids. CDR3 sequence (DNA): TGTGCCAGCAGTGAATATATGGGGCAGGGGGAACGGAAACTGTTTTTT. Protein: CASSEYMGQGERKLFF.